Listed here is a single TCR beta chain. This sequence may be a read error, since a much larger clone differs from it by one base. Other DNA sequences from this sample encode an identical CDR3 as well. This specimen comes from a study of OX40 agonist ivuxolimab in advanced cancers. This CDR3 is built from 11 residues. The V gene's germline CDR1 is SNHLY and CDR2 FYNNEI. Trimming stripped 5 bases from V and 3 bases from J, with 4 bases between. The method was immunoSEQ multiplex PCR; TCRdb's version includes in-frame clones alone and lacks a portion of them. This sample has tens of thousands of clones; 81% occur once, and the top ten carry about 1.3%.

The sample consisted of CD4+ or CD8+ T cells sorted from blood, taken in a trial of the OX40 agonist ivuxolimab. This chain joins TRBV2 and TRBJ2-5; D unclear. This sequence originates from an adult with an advanced solid tumor such as melanoma, head and neck, liver or kidney cancer. This CDR3 is CASSPEETQYF. DNA of the CDR3: TGTGCCAGCAGTCCGGAAGAGACCCAGTACTTC.